This entry concerns a single TCR beta chain. This clone was counted once. There is no known antigen for this receptor. The record has no base qualities; no much larger clone is one base away. This sample is drawn from a study of OX40 agonist ivuxolimab in advanced cancers. Context from the whole study: Ivuxolimab was a fully human IgG2 agonistic monoclonal antibody targeting the costimulatory receptor OX40 (CD134). Intravenous ivuxolimab was administered to patients every 2 weeks at six dose levels: 0.01, 0.1, 0.3, 1.5, 3 and 10 mg/kg. Prior anti-PD-1, anti-PD-L1 or anti-CTLA-4 therapy was permitted, and 30% to 45% of dose-escalation patients had received checkpoint inhibitors. A male proportion of roughly 85% and a mean age of approximately 58 years, ranging from 23 to 79, were recorded for the dose-escalation cohort. Peripheral TCRbeta sequencing was intended to test whether TCR sequence diversity was altered and clonal T-cell expansion was caused by ivuxolimab. The monotherapy dose-escalation portion (N = 52 patients) of the phase I ivuxolimab trial is reported in the paper. Partial responses occurred in three dose-escalation patients: two with cutaneous melanoma and one with hepatocellular carcinoma. Of the approximately 54 dose-escalation patients, hepatocellular carcinoma was present in around 20, melanoma in some 15, renal cell carcinoma in 9 and head and neck cancer in 9. Study-wide conclusions, independent of this receptor: Low levels of normalized T-cell clonal expansion were also seen in some patients who did not respond. Partial responders in the 0.1-3.0 mg/kg groups had among the lowest normalized peripheral clonal expansion, especially among CD8+ T cells. On average, CD8+ T cells showed more expanded clones than CD4+ T cells after ivuxolimab. Antigen specificity was not determined for the clonally expanded peripheral T cells. At doses of 0.1 to 3.0 mg/kg, clonal expansion of both CD4+ and CD8+ blood T cells was observed from baseline to week 6.

The trial excluded patients who had a history of autoimmune disease or who were on systemic immunosuppression. Peripheral blood for TCR sequencing was drawn from every dose cohort at baseline, at cycle 4 day 1 and at cycle 7 day 1. Samples came from an open-label, multicenter, first-in-human phase I dose-escalation trial of ivuxolimab. The trial enrolled adults with locally advanced or metastatic head and neck squamous cell, hepatocellular, melanoma or renal cell carcinoma. Before TCR sequencing, CD4+ T cells and CD8+ T cells were sorted from peripheral blood as separate populations. Genomic DNA was extracted from sorted cells for sequencing of the TCRbeta CDR3 region. TCRbeta CDR3 regions were sequenced using the immunoSEQ Assay. In its TCRdb copy, this immuneACCESS table keeps in-frame sequences only and misses some clones. Where compared with another copy, unresolved V genes explain less than half of these, and the others have no known cause. This sample comprises tens of thousands of clones, about 84% of them detected only once. The top ten clones comprise about 25% of the sample.

The CDR3 covers 13 residues, taking in both the cysteine and the phenylalanine. Just CDR3 DNA is preserved here, 39 bases in frame from base 1. From a lookup of the germline V gene (reference sequence), CDR1 and CDR2 are GTSNPN and SVGIG. V drops 1 base and J drops 5 bases, leaving 9 bases in between. Rearrangement joined TRBV30 to TRBJ1-5; possibly the D gene is TRBD1, per 5 matching bases. This material consisted of CD4+ or CD8+ T cells sorted from blood, taken in a trial of the OX40 agonist ivuxolimab. This TCR derives from an adult with an advanced solid tumor such as melanoma, head and neck, liver or kidney cancer. The encoded CDR3 is CAWSGVGDQPQHF. The sequenced DNA: TGTGCCTGGAGTGGGGTGGGGGATCAGCCCCAGCATTTT.